This T cell receptor (beta chain) comes out of a study of beta chain features in type 1 diabetes. This clone was observed a handful of times. The antigen remains unidentified. Of the isolated RNA, all was reverse transcribed, and so the sequenced material was expressed TCRB transcripts. The data were produced by immunoSEQ multiplex PCR, yet TCRdb's version contains in-frame clones alone and is incomplete. The sample holds roughly 350,000 clones; over 9% are singletons and the top ten take about 0.64%. The CDR3 has 14 residues. J lost 8 bases, V lost 2 bases, and 2 bases had no gene match. Germline lookup yields CDR1 MNHEY and CDR2 SVGAGI. CD4+ naive, central memory, regulatory and stem cell-like memory cells were sorted via CD45RO/CCR7/CD25/CD127/CD95/CD27. Study findings and constraints: The study found moderately but significantly shorter TCRB CDR3s in all four CD4+ subsets of Type 1 diabetes patients. More deletions and fewer insertions at VDJ junctions were found in patients with type 1 diabetes. A greater similarity of naive, central memory and Treg TCRB repertoires was seen among patients than among healthy donors.

This receptor was taken from a man younger than 45 with type 1 diabetes. The sequenced material came from central memory CD4+ T cells from blood. This rearrangement joins TRBV6-5 to TRBJ2-4; 11 nucleotides match TRBD1. The CDR3 spells CASSYQGQGDIQYF. For the CDR3, the DNA is TGTGCCAGCAGTTACCAGGGACAGGGGGACATTCAGTACTTC.